These 27 T cell receptor beta chains were sequenced from one sample in a study of regulatory T cells in long-lasting Graves disease. Libraries of TCR beta came from iRepertoire HTBI primers plus Arm-PCR of CDR3 regions. One entry per CDR3 protein results from TCRdb running MiXCR on the multiplex PCR reads. Of some 560,000 distinct CDR3 sequences listed, about 16% are singletons. Time point of the sample: newly diagnosed GD, antithyroid drugs for less than 3 months. The TCR library used RNA extracted from PBMCs. This sample was also put to use in a study of T cells in Graves' hyperthyroidism and ophthalmopathy.

The sequencing used peripheral blood mononuclear cells (PBMCs), collected at new diagnosis, from a patient treated with antithyroid drugs. The receptors were sampled from a woman aged 35-65 years with Graves disease.

This clonotype was counted many times. Here the CDR3 DNA reads TGTGCCAGCTCGGTCACCGGGACCACAGATACGCAGTATTTT. Its protein is CASSVTGTTDTQYF. V gene TRBV18 combines with J gene TRBJ2-3; D could derive from TRBD1 or TRBD2 (5 bases each). In germline, CDR1 is KGHSH, CDR2 LQKENI. The length of the CDR3 is 14 residues. V was clipped by 6 bases and J by 2 bases, with 12 bases between them.

This clonotype was detected only a few times. The chain has TRBV7-9 and TRBJ2-7; D ambiguous. Deletions cut 4 bases from V and 3 bases from J, with 10 bases between. The CDR3 length is 13 residues. CDR1 is SEHNR, CDR2 FQNEAQ, per germline (reference sequence). The DNA for the CDR3 is TGTGCCAGCAGCTCCTCGTGGAGCTACGAGCAGTACTTC. This codes for CASSSSWSYEQYF.

This clonotype was seen only a few times. This rearrangement joins TRBV30 to TRBJ1-6; D remains unclear. This CDR3 has 15 residues. The germline V gene encodes CDR1 GTSNPN and CDR2 SVGIG (reference sequence). The V and J ends lost 4 bases and 0 bases respectively, with 10 bases between them. The CDR3 nucleotides are TGTGCCTGGATCCGGTCCTACTCCTATAATTCACCCCTCCACTTT. The encoded protein is CAWIRSYSYNSPLHF.

Ten or more counts support this clonotype. This sequence joins TRBV12-3 or TRBV12-4 and TRBJ2-4; 14 bases agree with TRBD2. V was clipped by 5 bases and J by 7 bases; unmatched bases: 1. The CDR3 covers 14 residues. CDR3 nucleotides: TGTGCCAGCAGTCGGACTAGCGGGGGGAACATTCAGTACTTC. It encodes CASSRTSGGNIQYF.

This clonotype has a handful of counts. The CDR3 region has the DNA TGCGCCAGCAGCCCACACGGTGGGGAAGCTTTCTTT. As protein: CASSPHGGEAFF. J is TRBJ1-1 and V is TRBV5-1, with D hard to call. The ends were cut back, 4 bases at V and 8 bases at J, with 12 bases in the middle. This CDR3 is 12 amino acids long. Germline V CDR1 and CDR2: SGHRS, YFSETQ.

This clonotype was found many times. V and J are TRBV2 and TRBJ1-4, with a weak D call TRBD1 (5 bases). Per germline, CDR1 SNHLY and CDR2 FYNNEI. V gave up 2 bases and J gave up 0 bases, with 10 bases separating them. CDR3 size: 16 residues. The CDR3 loop reads CASSERDVSTNEKLFF. For the CDR3, the DNA is TGTGCCAGCAGTGAACGGGACGTCTCAACTAATGAAAAACTGTTTTTT.

Regarding this clonotype: A much larger clonotype is one base distant, so this may be a read error. The chain recombines TRBV12-3 or TRBV12-4 with TRBJ2-1, with D uncertain. This CDR3 has 13 residues. This CDR3 is CASSLLANNKQFF. DNA of the CDR3: TGTGCCAGCAGTTTATTGGCCAACAATAAGCAGTTCTTC.

As regards this clonotype: A read error may produce the germline difference seen at one junction end. The V gene is TRBV10-1, the J gene TRBJ2-3, with D maybe TRBD1 (6 bases). Germline values: CDR1 WNHNN, CDR2 SYGVQD (reference sequence). The length of the CDR3 is 12 residues. The CDR3 DNA is TGCGCCAGCACCGGACAGTCAGATACGCAGTGTTTT. It is translated as CASTGQSDTQCF.

A remark on this clonotype: At one of its ends the junction is not consistent with the germline gene, which may arise from a read error. V is TRBV3-1 and J is TRBJ1-4; D is ambiguous. Germline-derived CDR1 and CDR2 are LGHDT and YNNKEL (reference sequence). CDR3 length equals 14 residues. The CDR3 spells CASSHRATDEKLFF. The CDR3 coding sequence is TGTGCCAGCAGCCATAGGGCAACTGATGAAAAACTGTTTTTT.

The CDR3 DNA sequence: TGTGCCAGCAGTGGGACAGGCCGAGTGGATGGCTACACCTTC. It codes for CASSGTGRVDGYTF. The J gene is TRBJ1-2, the V gene TRBV2, with TRBD1 matching 7 bases. The CDR3 spans 14 residues. The junction had 8 bases not matched to a gene; V was cut back by 4 bases and J by 6 bases. Germline V gives CDR1 SNHLY, CDR2 FYNNEI.

This clonotype was found many times. The chain uses TRBV29-1 and TRBJ1-2; D remains unclear. V was clipped by 4 bases and J by 5 bases, with 11 bases between them. Germline CDR1 reads SQVTM; CDR2 reads ANQGSEA. CDR3 length: 12 amino acids. In DNA form, the CDR3 reads TGCAGCGTTGGAGTCGCGAGTTATGGCTACACCTTC. This codes for CSVGVASYGYTF.

Details on this clonotype: This clone may be a read error of a much larger clone one base away. The rearrangement links TRBV20-1 to TRBJ2-7, with unresolved D. CDR3 size: 11 residues. Germline-derived CDR1 and CDR2 are DFQATT and SNEGSKA (reference sequence). The CDR3 reads CSAARRYEQHF. The CDR3 DNA sequence: TGCAGTGCAGCGAGGCGGTACGAGCAGCACTTC.

This clonotype occurred many times. The CDR3 reads CASSPTGRIEKLFF. The CDR3 DNA reads as TGTGCCAGCAGCCCGACAGGTCGAATTGAAAAACTGTTTTTT. V is TRBV3-1 and J is TRBJ1-4, with D perhaps TRBD1 (6 bases). Germline V gene lookup returns CDR1 LGHDT and CDR2 YNNKEL (reference sequence). Trimming took 4 bases from V and 7 from J, leaving 13 bases between them. The CDR3 totals 14 residues.

This clonotype was seen a handful of times. Just one base apart from a much larger clone, this may be a read error. The chain is built from TRBV11-2 and TRBJ2-1, with TRBD2 matching 9 bases. The CDR3 has 15 residues. Germline CDR1 and CDR2: SGHAT and FQNNGV. CDR3 protein: CARSLETSGPPEQFF. The CDR3 bases are TGTGCCCGCAGCTTAGAAACTAGCGGGCCCCCCGAGCAGTTCTTC.

A few counts support this clonotype. This chain connects TRBV10-1 to TRBJ2-5; 8 bases align to TRBD1. Trimming removed 7 bases from V and 9 bases from J; junction bases left unmatched: 28. Germline CDR1 WNHNN, CDR2 SYGVQD (reference sequence). This CDR3 has 19 amino acids. CDR3: CASTKPQPRDRPWLVAQYF. CDR3 bases: TGCGCCAGCACGAAACCCCAACCCCGGGACAGGCCCTGGCTCGTGGCCCAGTACTTC.

V gene TRBV29-1 combines with J gene TRBJ2-5; D uncertain. V was cut by 0 bases and J by 2 bases, with 7 bases left in between. CDR3 length equals 13 residues. Per germline, CDR1 SQVTM and CDR2 ANQGSEA. CDR3 sequence reads: CSVEERLQETQYF. Written as DNA, the CDR3 is TGCAGCGTTGAAGAGAGGCTACAAGAGACCCAGTACTTC. The variable domain in full, completed from reference TRBV29-1 and TRBJ2-5, reads SAVISQKPSRDICQRGTSLTIQCQVDSQVTMMFWYRQQPGQSLTLIATANQGSEATYESGFVIDKFPISRPNLTFSTLTVSNMSPEDSSIYLCSVEERLQETQYFGPGTRLLVL.

This clonotype has more than one count but fewer than ten. This may be a read error: a much more frequent sequence differs by one nucleotide. The chain is built from TRBV12-3 or TRBV12-4 and TRBJ2-5, with 9 bases lining up with TRBD1. The DNA end is more similar to TRBJ2-1, so the J call may be wrong. The CDR3 is made up of 15 amino acids. This CDR3 is CASSVDRGCWNEQFF. In nucleotides, the CDR3 is TGTGCCAGCAGCGTTGACAGGGGGTGTTGGAATGAGCAGTTCTTC.

This clonotype was seen ten or more times. The J gene is TRBJ1-2, the V gene TRBV11-2, with a tentative D call TRBD1 (6 bases). The CDR3 spans 14 residues. The germline V gene has CDR1 SGHAT and CDR2 FQNNGV. V was pared by 4 bases and J by 7 bases, with 16 bases between. CDR3 sequence (DNA): TGTGCCAGCAGCTCAAATAGGGGGGATTTTGGCTACACCTTC. Its translation: CASSSNRGDFGYTF.

V usage is TRBV5-1 and J usage is TRBJ2-3; D is unclear. Trimming took 4 bases from V and 7 from J, leaving 22 bases between them. Germline CDR1 is SGHRS and CDR2 is YFSETQ. This CDR3 has 16 amino acids. The CDR3 protein is CASSPRDLVILNTQYF. DNA for the CDR3: TGCGCCAGCAGCCCCAGAGACTTGGTCATACTAAATACGCAGTATTTT. Using reference TRBV5-1 and TRBJ2-3 for the parts outside the CDR3, the full variable domain is KAGVTQTPRYLIKTRGQQVTLSCSPISGHRSVSWYQQTPGQGLQFLFEYFSETQRNKGNFPGRFSGRQFSNSRSEMNVSTLELGDSALYLCASSPRDLVILNTQYFGPGTRLTVL.

The chain employs TRBV13 and TRBJ2-7; 9 nucleotides align to TRBD2. The CDR3 is 14 residues long. Unmatched junction bases numbered 7, after V lost 3 bases and J lost 7 bases. Germline lookup yields CDR1 PRHDT and CDR2 FYEKMQ (reference sequence). The CDR3 bases are TGTGCCAGCAGCTTTGTAGCGGGGGTGGGGGAGCAGTACTTC. Its protein product is CASSFVAGVGEQYF.

This clonotype was found many times. This chain connects TRBV9 to TRBJ2-5; possibly TRBD1 for D (7 bases). Germline CDR1 and CDR2: SGDLS and YYNGEE. V lost 3 bases, J lost 5 bases, and 11 bases lay in between. The CDR3 runs to 13 residues. The CDR3 loop is CASSAPGGETQYF. CDR3 DNA: TGTGCCAGCAGCGCCCCAGGGGGGGAGACCCAGTACTTC.

This clonotype showed up many times. The chain has TRBV11-2 and TRBJ2-1; TRBD2 might be the D (5 bases). V shed 4 bases and J shed 6 bases, with 16 bases lying between them. Germline CDR1 reads SGHAT; CDR2 reads FQNNGV. The CDR3 runs to 15 residues. The CDR3 DNA is TGTGCCAGCAGCTACTACCACCCCGAGGGCAATGAGCAGTTCTTC. It codes for CASSYYHPEGNEQFF.

This clonotype has a count of ten or more. The V gene is TRBV2, the J gene TRBJ2-1; 8 positions agree with TRBD2. V gave up 7 bases and J gave up 8 bases; unmatched junction bases: 7. The CDR3 is made up of 13 amino acids. Germline assignment: CDR1 SNHLY and CDR2 FYNNEI. CDR3 nucleotides: TGTGCCAGCATCTCGGGACTAGACTATGAGCAGTTCTTC. Encoded protein: CASISGLDYEQFF.

This clonotype was counted between two and nine times. The chain employs TRBV12-3 or TRBV12-4 and TRBJ2-1, with no clear D. The CDR3 extends over 11 amino acids. Between the trimmed V and J ends, which lost 3 bases and 9 bases, there was a span of 6 bases. The CDR3 spells CASSFTTEQFF. CDR3 nucleotides: TGTGCCAGCAGTTTCACGACTGAGCAGTTCTTC.

This chain uses TRBV3-1 with TRBJ1-1; 9 bases are a match to TRBD1. V was pared by 3 bases and J by 1 base, with 6 bases of the junction left unmatched. CDR3 length equals 16 residues. CDR1 is LGHDT and CDR2 is YNNKEL in the germline V gene (reference sequence). CDR3 DNA sequence: TGTGCCAGCAGCCATGGACAGGGGAGGGGGAACACTGAAGCTTTCTTT. This gives the protein CASSHGQGRGNTEAFF.

This clonotype showed up just a few times. The chain combines TRBV6-2 or TRBV6-3 with TRBJ1-2; no reliable D call. The CDR3 totals 12 residues. Between the trimmed V and J ends, which lost 8 bases and 5 bases, there was a span of 12 bases. Germline CDR1 is MNHEY and CDR2 is SVGEGT. The CDR3 here is CASGSTGYGYTF. CDR3 sequence (DNA): TGTGCCAGCGGGAGTACGGGGTATGGCTACACCTTC.

This chain joins TRBV10-3 and TRBJ1-5; D ambiguous. The CDR3 runs 14 residues. V lost 6 bases to trimming and J lost 2 bases, with 11 bases between them. Germline V lookup: CDR1 ENHRY, CDR2 SYGVKD. The CDR3 reads CAIRSEGGNQPQHF. CDR3 nucleotides: TGTGCCATCAGGAGCGAAGGTGGCAATCAGCCCCAGCATTTT.